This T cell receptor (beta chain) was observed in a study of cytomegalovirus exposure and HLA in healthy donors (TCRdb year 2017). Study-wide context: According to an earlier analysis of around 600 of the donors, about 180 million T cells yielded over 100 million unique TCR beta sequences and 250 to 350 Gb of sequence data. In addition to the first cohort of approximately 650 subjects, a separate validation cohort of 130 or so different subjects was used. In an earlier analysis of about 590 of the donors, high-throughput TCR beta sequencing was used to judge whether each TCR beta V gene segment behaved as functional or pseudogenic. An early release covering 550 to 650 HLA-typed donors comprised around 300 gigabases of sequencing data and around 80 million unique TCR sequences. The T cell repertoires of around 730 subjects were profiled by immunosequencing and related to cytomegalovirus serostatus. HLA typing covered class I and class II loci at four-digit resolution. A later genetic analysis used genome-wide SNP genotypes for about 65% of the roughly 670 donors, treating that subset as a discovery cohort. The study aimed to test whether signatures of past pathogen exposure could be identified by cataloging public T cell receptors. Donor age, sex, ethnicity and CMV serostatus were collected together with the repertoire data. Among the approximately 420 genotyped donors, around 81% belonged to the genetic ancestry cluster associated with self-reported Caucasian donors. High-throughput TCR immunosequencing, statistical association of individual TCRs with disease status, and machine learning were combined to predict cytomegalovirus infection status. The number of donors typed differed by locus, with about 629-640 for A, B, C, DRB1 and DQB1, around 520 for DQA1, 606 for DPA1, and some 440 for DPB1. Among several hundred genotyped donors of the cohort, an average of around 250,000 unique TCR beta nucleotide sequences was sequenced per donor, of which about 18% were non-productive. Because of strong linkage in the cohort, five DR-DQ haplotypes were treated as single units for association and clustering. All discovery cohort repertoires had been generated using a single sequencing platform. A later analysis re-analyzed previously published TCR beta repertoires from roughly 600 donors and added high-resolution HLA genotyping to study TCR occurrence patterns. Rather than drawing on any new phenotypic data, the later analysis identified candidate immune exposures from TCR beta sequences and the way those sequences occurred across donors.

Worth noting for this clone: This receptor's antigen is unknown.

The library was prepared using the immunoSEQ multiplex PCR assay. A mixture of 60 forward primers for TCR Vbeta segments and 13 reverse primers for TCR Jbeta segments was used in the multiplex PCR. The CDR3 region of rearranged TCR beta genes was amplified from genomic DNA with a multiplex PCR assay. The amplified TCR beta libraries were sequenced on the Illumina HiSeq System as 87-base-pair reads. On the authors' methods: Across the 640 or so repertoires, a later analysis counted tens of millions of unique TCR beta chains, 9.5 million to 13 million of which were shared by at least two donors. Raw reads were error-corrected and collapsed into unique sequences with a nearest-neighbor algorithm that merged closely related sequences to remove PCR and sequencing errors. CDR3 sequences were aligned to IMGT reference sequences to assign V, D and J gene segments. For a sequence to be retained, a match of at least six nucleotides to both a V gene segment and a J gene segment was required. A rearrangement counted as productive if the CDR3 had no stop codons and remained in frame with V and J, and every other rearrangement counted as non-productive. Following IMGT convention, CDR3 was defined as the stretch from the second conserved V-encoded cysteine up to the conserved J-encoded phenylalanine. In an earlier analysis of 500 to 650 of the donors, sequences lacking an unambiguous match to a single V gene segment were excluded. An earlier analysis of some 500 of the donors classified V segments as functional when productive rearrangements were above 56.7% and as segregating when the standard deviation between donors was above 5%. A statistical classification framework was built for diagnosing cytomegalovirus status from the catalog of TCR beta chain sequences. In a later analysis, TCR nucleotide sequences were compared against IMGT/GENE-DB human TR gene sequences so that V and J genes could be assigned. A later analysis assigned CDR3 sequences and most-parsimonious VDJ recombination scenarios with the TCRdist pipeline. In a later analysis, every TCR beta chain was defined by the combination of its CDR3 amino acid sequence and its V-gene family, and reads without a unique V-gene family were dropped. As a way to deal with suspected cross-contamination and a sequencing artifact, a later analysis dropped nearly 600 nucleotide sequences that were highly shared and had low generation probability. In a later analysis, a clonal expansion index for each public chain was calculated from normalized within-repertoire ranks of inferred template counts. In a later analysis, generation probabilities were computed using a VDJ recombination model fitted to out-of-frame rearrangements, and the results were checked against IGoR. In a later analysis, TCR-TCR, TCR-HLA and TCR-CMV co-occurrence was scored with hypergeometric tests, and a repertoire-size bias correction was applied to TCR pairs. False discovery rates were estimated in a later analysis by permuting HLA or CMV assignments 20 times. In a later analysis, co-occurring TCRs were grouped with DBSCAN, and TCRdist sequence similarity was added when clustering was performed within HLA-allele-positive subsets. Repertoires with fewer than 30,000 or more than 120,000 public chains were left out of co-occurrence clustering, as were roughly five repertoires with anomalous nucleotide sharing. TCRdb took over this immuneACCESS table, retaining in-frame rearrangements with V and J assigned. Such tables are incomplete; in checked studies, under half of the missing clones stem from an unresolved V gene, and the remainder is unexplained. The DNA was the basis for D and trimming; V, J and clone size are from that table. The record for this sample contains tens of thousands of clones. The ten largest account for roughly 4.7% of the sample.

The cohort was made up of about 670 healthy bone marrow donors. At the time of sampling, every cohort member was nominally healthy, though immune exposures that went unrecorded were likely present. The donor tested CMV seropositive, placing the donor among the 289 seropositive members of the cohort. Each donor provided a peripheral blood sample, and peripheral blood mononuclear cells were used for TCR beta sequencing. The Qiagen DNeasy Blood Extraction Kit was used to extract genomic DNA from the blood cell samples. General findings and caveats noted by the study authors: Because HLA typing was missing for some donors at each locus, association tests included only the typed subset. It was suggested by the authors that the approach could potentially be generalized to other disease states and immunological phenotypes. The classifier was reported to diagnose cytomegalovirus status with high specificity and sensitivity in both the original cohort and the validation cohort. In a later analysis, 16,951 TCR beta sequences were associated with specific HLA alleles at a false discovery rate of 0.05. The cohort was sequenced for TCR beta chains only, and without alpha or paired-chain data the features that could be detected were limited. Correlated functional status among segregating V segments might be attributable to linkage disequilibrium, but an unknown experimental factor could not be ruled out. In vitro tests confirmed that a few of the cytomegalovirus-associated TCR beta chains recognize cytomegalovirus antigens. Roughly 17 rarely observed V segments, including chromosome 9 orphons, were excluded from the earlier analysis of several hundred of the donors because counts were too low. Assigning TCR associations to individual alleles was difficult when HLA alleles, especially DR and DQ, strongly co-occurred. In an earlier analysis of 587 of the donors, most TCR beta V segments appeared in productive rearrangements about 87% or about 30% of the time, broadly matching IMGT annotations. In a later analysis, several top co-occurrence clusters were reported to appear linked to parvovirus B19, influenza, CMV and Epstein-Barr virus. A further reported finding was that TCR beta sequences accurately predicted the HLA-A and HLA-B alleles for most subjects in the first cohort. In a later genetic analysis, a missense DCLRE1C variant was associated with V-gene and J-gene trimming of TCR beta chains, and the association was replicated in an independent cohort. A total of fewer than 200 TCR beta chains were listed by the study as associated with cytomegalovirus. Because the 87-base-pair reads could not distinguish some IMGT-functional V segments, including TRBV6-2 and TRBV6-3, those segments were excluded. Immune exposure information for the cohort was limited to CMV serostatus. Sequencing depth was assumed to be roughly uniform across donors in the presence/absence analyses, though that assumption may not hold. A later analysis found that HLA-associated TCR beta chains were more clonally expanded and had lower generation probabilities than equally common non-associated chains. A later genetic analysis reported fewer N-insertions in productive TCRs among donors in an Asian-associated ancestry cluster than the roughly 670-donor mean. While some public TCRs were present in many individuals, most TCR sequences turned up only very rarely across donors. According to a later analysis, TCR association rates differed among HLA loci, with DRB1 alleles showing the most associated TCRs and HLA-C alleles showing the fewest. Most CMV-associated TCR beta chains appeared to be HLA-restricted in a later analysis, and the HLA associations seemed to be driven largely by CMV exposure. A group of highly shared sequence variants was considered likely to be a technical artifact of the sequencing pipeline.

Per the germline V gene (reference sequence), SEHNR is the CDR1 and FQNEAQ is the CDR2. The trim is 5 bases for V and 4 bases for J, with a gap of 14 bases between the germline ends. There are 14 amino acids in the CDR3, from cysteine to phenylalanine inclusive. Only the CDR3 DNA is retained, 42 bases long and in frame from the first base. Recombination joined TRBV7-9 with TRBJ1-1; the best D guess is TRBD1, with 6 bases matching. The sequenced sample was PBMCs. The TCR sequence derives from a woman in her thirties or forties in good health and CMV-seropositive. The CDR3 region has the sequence CASSPAGAGTEAFF. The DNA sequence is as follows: TGTGCCAGCAGCCCAGCAGGGGCGGGCACTGAAGCTTTCTTT.